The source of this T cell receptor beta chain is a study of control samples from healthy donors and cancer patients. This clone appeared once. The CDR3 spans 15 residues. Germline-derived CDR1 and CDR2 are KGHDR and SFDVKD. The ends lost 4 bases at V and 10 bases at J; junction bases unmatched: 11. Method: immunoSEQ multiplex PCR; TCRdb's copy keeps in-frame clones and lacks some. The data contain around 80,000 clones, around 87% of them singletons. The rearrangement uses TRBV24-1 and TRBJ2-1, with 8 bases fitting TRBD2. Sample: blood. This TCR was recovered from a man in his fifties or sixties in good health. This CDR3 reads CATSDTQAGEREQFF. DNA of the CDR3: TGTGCCACCAGTGACACCCAAGCGGGAGAAAGGGAGCAGTTCTTC.